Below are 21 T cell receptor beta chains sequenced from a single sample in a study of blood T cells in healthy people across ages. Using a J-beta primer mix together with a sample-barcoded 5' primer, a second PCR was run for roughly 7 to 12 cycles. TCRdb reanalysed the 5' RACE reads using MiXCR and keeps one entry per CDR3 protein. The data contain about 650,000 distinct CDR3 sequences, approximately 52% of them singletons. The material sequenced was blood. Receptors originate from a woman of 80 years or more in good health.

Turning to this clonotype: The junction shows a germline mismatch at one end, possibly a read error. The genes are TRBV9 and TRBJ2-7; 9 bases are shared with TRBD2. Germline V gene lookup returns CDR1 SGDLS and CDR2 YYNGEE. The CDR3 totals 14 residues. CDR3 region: CASSPLAGTYGQYF. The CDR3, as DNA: TGTGCCAGCAGCCCACTAGCGGGTACCTACGGGCAGTACTTC.

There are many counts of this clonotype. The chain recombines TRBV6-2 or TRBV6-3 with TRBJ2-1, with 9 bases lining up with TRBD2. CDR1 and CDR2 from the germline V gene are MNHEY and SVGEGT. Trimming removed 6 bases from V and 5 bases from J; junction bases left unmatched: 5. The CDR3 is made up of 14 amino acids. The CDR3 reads CASRPSGTNNEQFF. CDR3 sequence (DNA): TGTGCCAGCAGACCTAGCGGGACCAACAATGAGCAGTTCTTC.

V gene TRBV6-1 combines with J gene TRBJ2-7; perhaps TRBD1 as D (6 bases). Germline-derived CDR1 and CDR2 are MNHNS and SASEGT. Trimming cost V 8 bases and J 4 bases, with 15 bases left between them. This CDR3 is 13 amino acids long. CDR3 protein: CASHRDNFYEQYF. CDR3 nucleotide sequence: TGTGCCAGCCACCGGGACAACTTTTACGAGCAGTACTTC.

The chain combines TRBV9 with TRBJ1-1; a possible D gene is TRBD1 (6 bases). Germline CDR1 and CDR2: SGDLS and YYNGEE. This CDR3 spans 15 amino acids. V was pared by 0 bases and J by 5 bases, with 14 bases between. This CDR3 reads CASSVGRGASTEAFF. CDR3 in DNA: TGTGCCAGCAGCGTAGGGAGGGGGGCTAGTACTGAAGCTTTCTTT. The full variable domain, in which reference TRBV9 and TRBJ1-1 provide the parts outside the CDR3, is DSGVTQTPKHLITATGQRVTLRCSPRSGDLSVYWYQQSLDQGLQFLIQYYNGEERAKGNILERFSAQQFPDLHSELNLSSLELGDSALYFCASSVGRGASTEAFFGQGTRLTVV.

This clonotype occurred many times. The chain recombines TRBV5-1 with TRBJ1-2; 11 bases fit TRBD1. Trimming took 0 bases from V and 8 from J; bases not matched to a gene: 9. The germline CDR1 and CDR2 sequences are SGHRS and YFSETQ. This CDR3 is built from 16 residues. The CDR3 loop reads CASSLDGQGAFWGYTF. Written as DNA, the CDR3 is TGCGCCAGCAGCTTGGATGGACAGGGGGCCTTCTGGGGCTACACCTTC.

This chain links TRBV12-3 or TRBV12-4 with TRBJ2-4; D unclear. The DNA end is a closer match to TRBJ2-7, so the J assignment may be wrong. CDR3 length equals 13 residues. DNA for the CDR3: TGTGCCAGCAGTTACTCCATGACCTACGAGCAGTACTTC. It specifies CASSYSMTYEQYF.

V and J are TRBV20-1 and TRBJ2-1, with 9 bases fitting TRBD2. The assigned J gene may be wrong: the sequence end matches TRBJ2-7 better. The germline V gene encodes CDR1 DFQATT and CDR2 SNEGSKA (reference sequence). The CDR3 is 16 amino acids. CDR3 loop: CSARETLAGSYNEQYF. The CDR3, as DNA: TGCAGTGCTAGAGAAACACTAGCGGGCTCCTACAATGAGCAGTACTTC.

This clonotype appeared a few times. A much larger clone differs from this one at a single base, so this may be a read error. The CDR3 bases are TGCGCCAGCAGCTTCAGGAGAGGGGCAGATACGCAGTATTTT. Protein sequence: CASSFRRGADTQYF. The chain couples TRBV5-1 to TRBJ2-3; D possibly uses TRBD1 or TRBD2 (5 bases each). The CDR3 totals 14 residues. Germline CDR1 is SGHRS and CDR2 is YFSETQ. The ends were cut back, 2 bases at V and 4 bases at J, with 11 bases in the middle.

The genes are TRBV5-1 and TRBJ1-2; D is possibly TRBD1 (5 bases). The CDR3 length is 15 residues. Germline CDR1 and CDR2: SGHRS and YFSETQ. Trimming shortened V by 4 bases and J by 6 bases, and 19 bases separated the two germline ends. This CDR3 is CASSPGTDLTDGYTF. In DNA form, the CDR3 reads TGCGCCAGCAGCCCTGGGACCGACCTTACGGATGGCTACACCTTC.

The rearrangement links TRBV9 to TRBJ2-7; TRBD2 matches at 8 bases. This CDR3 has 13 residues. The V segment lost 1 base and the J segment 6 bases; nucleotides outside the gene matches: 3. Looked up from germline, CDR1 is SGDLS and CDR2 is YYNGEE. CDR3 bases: TGTGCCAGCAGCGTAAGCGGGGGAGGCGAGCAGTACTTC. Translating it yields CASSVSGGGEQYF.

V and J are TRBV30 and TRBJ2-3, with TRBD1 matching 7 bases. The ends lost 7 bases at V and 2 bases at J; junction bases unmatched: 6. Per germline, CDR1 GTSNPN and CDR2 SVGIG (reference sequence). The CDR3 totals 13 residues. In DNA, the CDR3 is TGTGCCTCGGGACAGAGGAACACAGATACGCAGTATTTT. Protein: CASGQRNTDTQYF.

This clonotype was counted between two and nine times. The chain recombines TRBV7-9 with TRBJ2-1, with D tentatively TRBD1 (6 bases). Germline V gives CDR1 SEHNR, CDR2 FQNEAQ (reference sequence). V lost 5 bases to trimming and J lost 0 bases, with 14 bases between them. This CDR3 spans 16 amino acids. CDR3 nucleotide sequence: TGTGCCAGCAGCCCCCCGACAGGAAGCTCCTACAATGAGCAGTTCTTC. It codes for CASSPPTGSSYNEQFF. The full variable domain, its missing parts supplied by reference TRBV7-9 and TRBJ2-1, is DTGVSQNPRHKITKRGQNVTFRCDPISEHNRLYWYRQTLGQGPEFLTYFQNEAQLEKSRLLSDRFSAERPKGSFSTLEIQRTEQGDSAMYLCASSPPTGSSYNEQFFGPGTRLTVL.

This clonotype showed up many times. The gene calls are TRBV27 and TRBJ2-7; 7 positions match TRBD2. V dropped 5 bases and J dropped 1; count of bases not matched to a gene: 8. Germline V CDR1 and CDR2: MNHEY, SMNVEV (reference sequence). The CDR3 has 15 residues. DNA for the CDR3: TGTGCCAGCAGTCACCTGACTAGCTATTCCTACGAGCAGTACTTC. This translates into CASSHLTSYSYEQYF.

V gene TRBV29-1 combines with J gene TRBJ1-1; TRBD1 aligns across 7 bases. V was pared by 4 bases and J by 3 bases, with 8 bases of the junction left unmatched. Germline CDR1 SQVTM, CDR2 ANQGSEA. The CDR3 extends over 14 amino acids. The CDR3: CSVGQGGLDTEAFF. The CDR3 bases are TGCAGCGTTGGACAGGGTGGTTTGGACACTGAAGCTTTCTTT.

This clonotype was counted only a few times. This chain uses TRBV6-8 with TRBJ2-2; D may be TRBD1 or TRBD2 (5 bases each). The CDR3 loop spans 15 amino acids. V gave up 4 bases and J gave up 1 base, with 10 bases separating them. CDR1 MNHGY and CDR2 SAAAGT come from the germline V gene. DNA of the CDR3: TGTGCCAGCAGTTGGGGGAGCGTGAACACCGGGGAGCTGTTTTTT. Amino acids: CASSWGSVNTGELFF.

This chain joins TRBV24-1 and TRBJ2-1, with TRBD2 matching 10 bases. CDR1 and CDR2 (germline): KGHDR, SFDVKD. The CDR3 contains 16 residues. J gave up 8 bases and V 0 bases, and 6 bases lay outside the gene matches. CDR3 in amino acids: CATSDLQAGGLYEQFF. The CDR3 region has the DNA TGTGCCACCAGTGATTTGCAAGCGGGGGGGCTTTATGAGCAGTTCTTC.

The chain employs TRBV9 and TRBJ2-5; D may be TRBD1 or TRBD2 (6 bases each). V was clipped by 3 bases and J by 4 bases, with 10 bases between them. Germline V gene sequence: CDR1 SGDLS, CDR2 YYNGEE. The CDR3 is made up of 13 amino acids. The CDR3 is CASSDGGPETQYF. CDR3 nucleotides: TGTGCCAGCAGCGATGGGGGGCCAGAGACCCAGTACTTC.

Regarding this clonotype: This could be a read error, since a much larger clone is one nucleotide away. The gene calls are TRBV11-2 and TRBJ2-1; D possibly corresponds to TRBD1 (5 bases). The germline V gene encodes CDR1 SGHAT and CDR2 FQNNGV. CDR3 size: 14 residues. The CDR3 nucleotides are TGTGCCAGCAGCTTAGACAGGGTAAACAAGGAGCAGTTCTTC. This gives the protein CASSLDRVNKEQFF.

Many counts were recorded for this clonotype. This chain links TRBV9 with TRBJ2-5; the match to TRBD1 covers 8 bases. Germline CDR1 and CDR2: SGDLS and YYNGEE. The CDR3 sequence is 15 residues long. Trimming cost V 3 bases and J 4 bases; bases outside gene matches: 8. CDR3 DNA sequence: TGTGCCAGCAGCGCGACGTTCGGACAGGGAGAGACCCAGTACTTC. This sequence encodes CASSATFGQGETQYF.

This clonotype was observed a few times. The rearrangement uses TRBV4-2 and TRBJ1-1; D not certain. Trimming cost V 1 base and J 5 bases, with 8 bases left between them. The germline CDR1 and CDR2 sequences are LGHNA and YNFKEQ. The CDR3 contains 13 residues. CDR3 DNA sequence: TGTGCCAGCAGCCAAGGGGGTCCGACTGAAGCTTTCTTT. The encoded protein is CASSQGGPTEAFF.

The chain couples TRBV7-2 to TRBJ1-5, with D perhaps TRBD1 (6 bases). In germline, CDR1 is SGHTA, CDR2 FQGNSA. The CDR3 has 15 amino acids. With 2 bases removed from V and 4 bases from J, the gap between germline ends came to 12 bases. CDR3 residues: CASSLSWQGNQPQHF. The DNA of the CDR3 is TGTGCCAGCAGCTTAAGTTGGCAGGGGAATCAGCCCCAGCATTTT.